These 12 T cell receptor beta chains originate from one sample sequenced in a study of blood T cell repertoires in COVID-19 (dated by TCRdb to between 2020 and 2021). Library generation was performed with the immunoSEQ multiplex PCR assay. TCRdb obtained this table from immuneACCESS and retained in-frame rearrangements with V and J assigned. These tables miss some clones; where compared with another copy, unresolved V genes account for less than half of the shortfall, and the remainder is unexplained. In all, the sample holds around 84,000 clones, and around 83% of those were seen once. The ten largest account for roughly 40% of the sample. Sequences were obtained from peripheral blood. Every receptor here comes from an elderly man with active or convalescent COVID-19.

V usage is TRBV10-1 and J usage is TRBJ2-1; 8 nucleotides line up with TRBD1. This CDR3 spans 16 amino acids. Germline assignment: CDR1 WNHNN and CDR2 SYGVQD (reference sequence). Germline trimming cut 3 bases from V and 6 bases from J; bases unmatched to any gene: 10. In nucleotides, the CDR3 is TGCGCCAGCAGTGACCAAGGTGCGGACAGGGCCAATGAGCAGTTCTTC. Amino acid sequence: CASSDQGADRANEQFF.

CDR3 sequence: CASSDPRKPQHF. The CDR3 bases are TGTGCCAGCAGCGACCCGAGGAAGCCCCAGCATTTT. V and J are TRBV2 and TRBJ1-5; D is unresolved. CDR1 SNHLY and CDR2 FYNNEI come from the germline V gene. V gave up 6 bases and J gave up 8 bases, with 11 bases separating them. CDR3 length equals 12 residues.

The V and J genes are TRBV3-1 (or the pseudogene TRBV3-2) and TRBJ1-6, with TRBD1 matching 8 bases. The CDR3 has 16 amino acids. Unmatched junction bases numbered 5, after V lost 6 bases and J lost 1 base. Germline-derived CDR1 and CDR2 are LGHDT and YNNKEL (reference sequence). The CDR3 bases are TGTGCCAGCAGGACAGGGGTTTGGTCCTATAATTCACCCCTCCACTTT. It encodes CASRTGVWSYNSPLHF.

This chain uses TRBV18 with TRBJ1-4, with 10 bases identical to TRBD1. CDR1 KGHSH and CDR2 LQKENI come from the germline V gene. The CDR3 sequence is 17 residues long. Trimming took 1 base from V and 7 from J; bases not matched to a gene: 9. This chain's CDR3 is CASSPLRDRGGGEKLFF. The CDR3 DNA reads as TGTGCCAGCTCACCACTAAGGGACAGGGGAGGAGGTGAAAAACTGTTTTTT.

This chain connects TRBV5-1 to TRBJ2-7; the D gene is possibly TRBD2 (6 bases). Between the trimmed V and J ends, which lost 4 bases and 2 bases, there was a span of 10 bases. This CDR3 is built from 13 residues. CDR1 and CDR2 (germline): SGHRS, YFSETQ. CDR3: CASSLPGAYEQYF. As DNA, the CDR3 is TGCGCCAGCAGCCTCCCGGGAGCCTACGAGCAGTACTTC.

The rearrangement joins TRBV19 to TRBJ2-7; weak D call: TRBD1 (5 bases). V was shortened by 5 bases and J by 5 bases, with 19 bases between the two germline ends. The germline V gene has CDR1 LNHDA and CDR2 SQIVND (reference sequence). CDR3 length: 15 amino acids. CDR3 sequence reads: CASSSAGPPDNEQYF. The CDR3 DNA reads as TGTGCCAGTAGTTCCGCCGGGCCCCCGGACAACGAGCAGTACTTC.

This clone rates as medium-sized. The chain joins TRBV19 to TRBJ2-5; 9 nucleotides align to TRBD1. After removal of 9 bases from V and 5 bases from J, the junction contained 10 bases not matched to a gene. The CDR3 runs 14 residues. CDR1 is LNHDA, CDR2 SQIVND, per germline (reference sequence). The CDR3 protein is CARDRGSPPETQYF. CDR3 DNA sequence: TGTGCCAGAGACAGGGGGTCACCCCCTGAGACCCAGTACTTC.

Regarding this clone: A junction end diverges from the germline sequence, so it may reflect a read error. J is TRBJ2-1 and V is TRBV6-2 or TRBV6-3; 14 bases align to TRBD2. CDR3 length: 18 amino acids. Germline CDR1 and CDR2: MNHEY and SVGEGT. The CDR3 DNA reads as TGTGCCAGCAGTTACCCCCTGACTAGCGGGAGGGCCTATAATGAGCAGTTCTTC. Encoded protein: CASSYPLTSGRAYNEQFF.

V and J are TRBV28 and TRBJ2-7, with TRBD2 as a possible D gene (6 bases). V was shortened by 6 bases and J by 6 bases, with 18 bases between the two germline ends. The CDR3 spans 14 residues. Germline CDR1 MDHEN, CDR2 SYDVKM. The CDR3 DNA sequence: TGTGCCAGCAGGATCGGCGGGGAAGCACTCGAGCAGTACTTC. Its protein is CASRIGGEALEQYF.

CDR3 protein: CASSYPMPGQTNTGELFF. CDR3 coding DNA: TGTGCCAGCAGTTACCCGATGCCGGGACAAACGAACACCGGGGAGCTGTTTTTT. The chain is built from TRBV6-2 or TRBV6-3 and TRBJ2-2, with TRBD1 as a possible D gene (6 bases). The germline V and J ends were trimmed by 2 bases and 0 bases, with 16 bases remaining between them. Germline CDR1 is MNHEY and CDR2 is SVGEGT. This CDR3 spans 18 amino acids.

J is TRBJ2-3 and V is TRBV18, with a tentative D call TRBD2 (5 bases). V lost 2 bases and J lost 2, with 11 bases in between. Germline loops: CDR1 KGHSH, CDR2 LQKENI. The CDR3 spans 15 residues. The CDR3 loop reads CASSPSAGFTDTQYF. CDR3 bases: TGTGCCAGCTCACCAAGTGCGGGTTTCACAGATACGCAGTATTTT. The entire variable domain, with the rest obtained from reference TRBV18 and TRBJ2-3, is as follows: NAGVMQNPRHLVRRRGQEARLRCSPMKGHSHVYWYRQLPEEGLKFMVYLQKENIIDESGMPKERFSAEFPKEGPSILRIQQVVRGDSAAYFCASSPSAGFTDTQYFGPGTRLTVL.

The genes are TRBV28 and TRBJ1-5; 11 bases match TRBD1. J gave up 3 bases and V 5 bases, and 6 bases lay outside the gene matches. CDR3 length: 16 residues. Looked up from germline, CDR1 is MDHEN and CDR2 is SYDVKM. The CDR3 DNA reads as TGTGCCAGCAGTCCAGGACAGGGGGCGAACAATCAGCCCCAGCATTTT. Protein: CASSPGQGANNQPQHF. Variable domain in full (rest from reference TRBV28 and TRBJ1-5): DVKVTQSSRYLVKRTGEKVFLECVQDMDHENMFWYRQDPGLGLRLIYFSYDVKMKEKGDIPEGYSVSREKKERFSLILESASTNQTSMYLCASSPGQGANNQPQHFGDGTRLSIL.